This record covers a single TCR beta chain. In its sample, this clone was seen once. What this receptor recognizes is not known. No base-level quality is on record; no much larger clone is a single base apart. The treatment or condition label, read with the paper, signifies: over 15 received Ad26.COV2.S at low or high dose, single or two shots; about 5 received placebo; per-sample allocation not given. Repertoires of vaccine and placebo recipients were sequenced from samples taken on day 63 after the first injection. Cohort 1b enrolled 25 to 30 adults aged 18-55 years at a single site in Boston, USA, between 29 July and 7 August 2020. Ad26.COV2.S was a replication-incompetent adenovirus type 26 vector expressing a prefusion-stabilized SARS-CoV-2 spike protein from the original Wuhan strain. TCRbeta CDR3 regions were sequenced with the immunoSEQ Assay. After extraction, genomic DNA underwent amplification by bias-controlled multiplex PCR, followed by high-throughput sequencing. The authors' analysis ran thus. To quantify the absolute abundance of every unique TCRbeta CDR3 region, sequences were collapsed and filtered. Usable DNA was measured by amplifying reference genes present in all nucleated cells, and TCRbeta template counts were normalized to that usable DNA to estimate T cell fraction. Repertoire TCRs were annotated as SARS-CoV-2-specific by exact matching of V gene, CDR3 amino acid sequence and J gene to a known reactive TCR set. The reference SARS-CoV-2 TCR set came from MIRA and was filtered for enrichment in COVID-19-positive ImmuneCODE repertoires, removing public or cross-reactive TCRs. Based on the MIRA antigens, annotated TCRs were further analysed at the level of specific ORF or position within ORF. Breadth was defined as the number of annotated unique rearrangements divided by the total number of unique productive rearrangements, and depth was defined as the summed frequency of the annotated unique rearrangements. TCR breadth was compared between groups using two-sided Wilcoxon rank-sum tests. TCRdb stores this immuneACCESS table with in-frame sequences only. Part of the clones is absent; in the studies checked, under half of the shortfall reflects unresolved V genes, and no reason is known for the rest. Clone size and the V and J calls come from that table; the DNA yielded D and trimming. A total of more than 300,000 clones appear in this sample, around 84% of them only once. Of the sample, 1.9% falls within the top ten clones.

The data were obtained in a study of Ad26.COV2.S vaccination and SARS-CoV-2 variants (dated by TCRdb to the early 2020s). Context from the whole study: Donors in the vaccine arm were drawn from COV1001, a multicentre, randomized, double-blind, placebo-controlled phase I-IIa trial testing Ad26.COV2.S in healthy adults. Ad26.COV2.S was given intramuscularly at 5x10^10 or 1x10^11 viral particles, as a single shot or as two shots 56 days apart. TCRbeta repertoire sequencing served as the tool for gauging how specific and how broad the SARS-CoV-2-reactive T cell receptors were following Ad26.COV2.S vaccination. The TCR-sequenced set comprised approximately 32 samples: around 20 Ad26.COV2.S vaccine recipients, 5 placebo recipients and 8 SARS-CoV-2 convalescent individuals. Participants in the trial were split at random into five groups of five each, receiving low-dose or high-dose Ad26.COV2.S once or twice, or else placebo on both occasions. Blinding of investigators to trial group allocation was maintained during experiments and outcome assessment. Study-wide conclusions, independent of this receptor: After vaccination, spike-specific CD8+ and CD4+ T cell responses were reported to show substantial breadth. The authors noted that total T cell responses may have been underestimated by the TCR breadth and depth analyses. Vaccine and placebo recipients had comparable non-spike TCR breadth, which fits with the vaccine containing only spike. Spike-specific TCR breadth was higher in Ad26.COV2.S recipients than in placebo recipients (P = 0.0014). The study was not powered for comparison of responses between vaccine doses or regimens.

The receptor was derived from a person between 18 and 60 years old who received the Ad26.COV2.S COVID-19 vaccine or a placebo. The starting material was peripheral blood, obtained in a trial of Ad26.COV2.S vaccine versus placebo.

The bases are TGTGCCAGCAGTTACGGAAGTTACAACTTCGGAGGACAGGGGGCTCATGGCTACACCTTC. It encodes CASSYGSYNFGGQGAHGYTF. This chain is built from TRBV6-2 or TRBV6-3 and TRBJ1-2; 11 bases in the junction line up with TRBD1. The CDR3 spans 20 residues, from the cysteine through the phenylalanine. Only the CDR3 portion is preserved as DNA: 60 bases, with reading frame beginning at the first base. From a lookup of the germline V gene, CDR1 and CDR2 are MNHEY and SVGEGT. Unmatched junction bases come to 20, with V trimmed by 2 bases and J by 6 bases.